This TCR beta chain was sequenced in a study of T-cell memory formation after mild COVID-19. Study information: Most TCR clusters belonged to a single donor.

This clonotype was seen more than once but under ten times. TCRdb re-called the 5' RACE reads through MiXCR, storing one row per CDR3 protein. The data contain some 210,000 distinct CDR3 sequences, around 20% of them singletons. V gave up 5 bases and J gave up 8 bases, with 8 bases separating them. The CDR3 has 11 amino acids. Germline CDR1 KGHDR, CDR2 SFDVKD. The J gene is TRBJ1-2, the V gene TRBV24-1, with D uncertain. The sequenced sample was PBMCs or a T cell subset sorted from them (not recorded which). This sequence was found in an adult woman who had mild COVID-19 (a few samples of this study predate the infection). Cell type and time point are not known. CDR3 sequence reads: CATSGILGYTF. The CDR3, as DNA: TGTGCCACCAGTGGTATTCTGGGCTACACCTTC.